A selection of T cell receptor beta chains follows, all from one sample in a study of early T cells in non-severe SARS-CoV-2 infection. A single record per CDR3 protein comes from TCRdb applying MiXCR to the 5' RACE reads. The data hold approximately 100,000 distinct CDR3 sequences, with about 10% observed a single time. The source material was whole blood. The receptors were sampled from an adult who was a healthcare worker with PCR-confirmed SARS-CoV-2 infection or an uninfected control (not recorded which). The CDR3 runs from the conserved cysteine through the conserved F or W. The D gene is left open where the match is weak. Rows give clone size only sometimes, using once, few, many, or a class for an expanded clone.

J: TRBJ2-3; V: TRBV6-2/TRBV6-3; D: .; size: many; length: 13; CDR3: CAIGEPLTDTQYF; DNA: TGTGCCATAGGGGAGCCGCTCACAGATACGCAGTATTTT
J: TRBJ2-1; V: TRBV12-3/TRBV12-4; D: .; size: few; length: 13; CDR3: CASSLVLVDEQFF; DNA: TGTGCCAGCAGTTTGGTCCTAGTCGATGAGCAGTTCTTC
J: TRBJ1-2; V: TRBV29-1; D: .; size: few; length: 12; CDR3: CSVGGGLSGYTF; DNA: TGCAGCGTTGGGGGCGGCCTGAGCGGCTACACCTTC
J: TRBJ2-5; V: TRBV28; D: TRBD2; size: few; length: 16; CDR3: CASKSGTSGSQETQYF; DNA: TGTGCCAGCAAGTCCGGGACTAGCGGGAGTCAAGAGACCCAGTACTTC
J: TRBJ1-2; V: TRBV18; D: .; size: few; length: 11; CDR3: CASSPRGGYTF; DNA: TGTGCCAGCTCACCCCGGGGAGGCTACACCTTC
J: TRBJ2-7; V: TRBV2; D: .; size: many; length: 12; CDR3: CASSDEGHEQYF; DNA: TGTGCCAGCAGTGACGAGGGCCACGAGCAGTACTTC
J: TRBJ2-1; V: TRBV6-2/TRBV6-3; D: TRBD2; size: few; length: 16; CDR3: CASIRGGRVSYNEQFF; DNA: TGTGCCAGCATTAGAGGCGGGAGGGTCTCCTACAATGAGCAGTTCTTC
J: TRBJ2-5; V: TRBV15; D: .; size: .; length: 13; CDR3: CATSRVSQETQYF; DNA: TGTGCCACCAGCAGAGTCAGCCAAGAGACCCAGTACTTC
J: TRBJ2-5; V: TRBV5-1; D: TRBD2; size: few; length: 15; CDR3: CASSFRGAGEETQYF; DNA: TGCGCCAGCAGCTTCAGAGGGGCGGGAGAAGAGACCCAGTACTTC
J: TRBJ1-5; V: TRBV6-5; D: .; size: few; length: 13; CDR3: CASSATVNQPQHF; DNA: TGTGCCAGCAGCGCGACAGTTAATCAGCCCCAGCATTTT
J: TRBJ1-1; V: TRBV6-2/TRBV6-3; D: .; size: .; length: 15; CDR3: CASSPRPGPVPEAFF; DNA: TGTGCCAGCAGTCCCCGGCCGGGACCGGTCCCTGAAGCTTTCTTT
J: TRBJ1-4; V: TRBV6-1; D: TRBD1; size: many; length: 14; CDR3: CASMEGTGREKLFF; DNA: TGTGCCAGCATGGAGGGGACAGGTAGAGAAAAACTGTTTTTT
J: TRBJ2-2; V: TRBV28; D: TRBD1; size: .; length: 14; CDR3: CASSKQGASGELFF; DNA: TGTGCCAGCAGCAAACAGGGGGCAAGCGGGGAGCTGTTTTTT
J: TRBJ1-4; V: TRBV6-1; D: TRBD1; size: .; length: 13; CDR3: CASTGTANEKLFF; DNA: TGTGCCAGTACCGGGACAGCGAATGAAAAACTGTTTTTT
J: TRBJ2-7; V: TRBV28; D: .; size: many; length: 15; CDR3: CASSVTGTSSYEQYF; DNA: TGTGCCAGCAGTGTTACAGGAACCAGCTCCTACGAGCAGTACTTC
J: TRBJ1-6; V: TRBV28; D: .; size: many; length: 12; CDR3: CASSFYRPGLHF; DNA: TGTGCCAGCAGTTTTTATCGCCCGGGGCTCCACTTT
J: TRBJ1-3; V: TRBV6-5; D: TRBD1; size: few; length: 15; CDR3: CASRRQGAAGNTIYF; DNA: TGTGCCAGCAGGCGACAGGGGGCTGCGGGAAACACCATATATTTT
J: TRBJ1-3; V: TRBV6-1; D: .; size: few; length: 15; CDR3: CASSATRSSGNTIYF; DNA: TGTGCCAGCAGTGCGACAAGAAGCTCTGGAAACACCATATATTTT
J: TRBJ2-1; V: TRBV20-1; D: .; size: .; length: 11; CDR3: CSALGEHEQFF; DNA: TGCAGTGCCCTAGGGGAACATGAGCAGTTCTTC
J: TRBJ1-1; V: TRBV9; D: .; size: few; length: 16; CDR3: CASSVARGPANTEAFF; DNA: TGTGCCAGCAGCGTAGCAAGAGGCCCGGCCAACACTGAAGCTTTCTTT
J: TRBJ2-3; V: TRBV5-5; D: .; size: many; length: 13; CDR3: CASSPPTPDTQYF; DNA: TGTGCCAGCAGCCCACCGACCCCGGATACGCAGTATTTT
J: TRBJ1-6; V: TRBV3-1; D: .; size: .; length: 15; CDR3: CASSPQGANNSPLHF; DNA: TGTGCCAGCAGCCCACAGGGAGCCAATAATTCACCCCTCCACTTT
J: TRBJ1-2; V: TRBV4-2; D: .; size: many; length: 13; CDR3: CASSQGDVRGYTF; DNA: TGTGCCAGCAGCCAGGGGGACGTCCGTGGCTACACCTTC
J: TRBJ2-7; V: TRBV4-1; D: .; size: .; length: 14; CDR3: CASSQNIGGYEQYF; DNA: TGCGCCAGCAGCCAAAATATAGGGGGCTACGAGCAGTACTTC
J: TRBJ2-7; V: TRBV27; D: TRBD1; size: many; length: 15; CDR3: CASSGRDRVGGEQYF; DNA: TGTGCCAGCAGTGGACGAGACAGGGTAGGCGGCGAGCAGTACTTC
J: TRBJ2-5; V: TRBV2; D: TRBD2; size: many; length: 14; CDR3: CASNGLAGGETQYF; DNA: TGTGCCAGCAACGGACTAGCGGGGGGAGAGACCCAGTACTTC
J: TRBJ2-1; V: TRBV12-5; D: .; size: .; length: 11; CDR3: CASGVWTQQFF; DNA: TGTGCTAGTGGGGTGTGGACCCAGCAGTTCTTC
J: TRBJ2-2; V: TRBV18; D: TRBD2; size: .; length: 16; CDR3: CASSRSAGGGTGELFF; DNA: TGTGCCAGCTCACGGTCAGCAGGCGGGGGCACCGGGGAGCTGTTTTTT
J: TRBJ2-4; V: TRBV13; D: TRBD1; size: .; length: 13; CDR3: CASKAQGENIQYF; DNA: TGTGCCAGCAAAGCCCAGGGGGAAAACATTCAGTACTTC
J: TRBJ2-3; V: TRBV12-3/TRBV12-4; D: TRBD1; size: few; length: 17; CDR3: CASSQPPGQGEVHTQYF; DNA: TGTGCCAGCAGTCAGCCCCCGGGACAGGGGGAAGTGCATACGCAGTATTTT
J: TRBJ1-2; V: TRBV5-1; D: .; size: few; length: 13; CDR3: CASSKPTDRGYTF; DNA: TGCGCCAGCAGCAAGCCGACGGACCGAGGCTACACCTTC